Presented here are 7 T cell receptor beta chains from one specimen sequenced in a study of shared clonotypes between healthy human individuals. Only CD45RO-negative cells positively selected for CCR7 counted as naive CD8 cells, so terminally differentiated effector memory CD45RA+ cells were excluded. The table came from immunoSEQ multiplex PCR; TCRdb's copy has only in-frame clones and leaves some out. The data hold more than 2 million clones, with approximately 94% observed a single time. The specimen sequenced was naive CD8+ T cells sorted from blood. The receptors originated from a man younger than 35 in good health.

This chain connects TRBV5-1 to TRBJ2-7, with a tentative D call TRBD2 (6 bases). CDR1 SGHRS and CDR2 YFSETQ come from the germline V gene. V lost 4 bases to trimming and J lost 4 bases, with 12 bases between them. CDR3 length: 13 amino acids. For the CDR3, the DNA is TGCGCCAGCAGCGAGGGAGGAATGTACGAGCAGTACTTC. Translating it yields CASSEGGMYEQYF.

Comment on this clone: Other DNA variants within this sample encode the same CDR3. The V and J genes are TRBV15 and TRBJ1-1; the match to TRBD1 covers 7 bases. CDR3 size: 14 residues. The germline V gene encodes CDR1 LNHNV and CDR2 YYDKDF (reference sequence). The V gene end was trimmed by 0 bases and the J gene end by 4 bases; junction bases not matched to a gene: 2. CDR3 region: CATSRDQGGTEAFF. The CDR3 bases are TGTGCCACCAGCAGAGACCAGGGGGGCACTGAAGCTTTCTTT.

About this clone: This sample includes further DNA sequences coding for the same CDR3. The V call is TRBV27, the J call TRBJ2-7; D is perhaps TRBD1 (6 bases). Trimming pared 4 bases from V and 3 bases from J, leaving 10 bases between. CDR1 is MNHEY, CDR2 SMNVEV, per germline (reference sequence). The CDR3 is 13 residues long. The CDR3, as DNA: TGTGCCAGCAGTTACAGGGATGGCTACGAGCAGTACTTC. This sequence encodes CASSYRDGYEQYF.

The chain joins TRBV2 to TRBJ2-7; D unresolved. Deletions cut 4 bases from V and 3 bases from J, with 10 bases between. CDR1 is SNHLY and CDR2 is FYNNEI in the germline V gene. This CDR3 comprises 13 residues. This chain's CDR3 is CASSAFSGYEQYF. The CDR3 nucleotides are TGTGCCAGCAGTGCCTTCAGTGGCTACGAGCAGTACTTC.

The chain carries TRBV9 and TRBJ2-7; no clear D. V was trimmed by 0 bases and J by 4 bases, leaving 14 bases between them. Germline assignment: CDR1 SGDLS and CDR2 YYNGEE. The length of the CDR3 is 15 residues. The CDR3 spells CASSVGYSINYEQYF. For the CDR3, the DNA is TGTGCCAGCAGCGTAGGGTACTCAATAAATTACGAGCAGTACTTC.

This clone was recorded once. V usage is TRBV19 and J usage is TRBJ2-2; tentatively, D is TRBD1 (6 bases). This CDR3 is built from 16 residues. Deletions cut 6 bases from V and 2 bases from J, with 16 bases between. Germline V CDR1 and CDR2: LNHDA, SQIVND (reference sequence). Written as DNA, the CDR3 is TGTGCCAGTAGACACAGGGTGGGGGAAAACACCGGGGAGCTGTTTTTT. This encodes CASRHRVGENTGELFF.

The chain couples TRBV5-4 to TRBJ1-2; TRBD1 agrees at 7 bases. Germline V gene lookup returns CDR1 SGHNT and CDR2 YYREEE (reference sequence). The CDR3 sequence is 11 residues long. DNA of the CDR3: TGTGCTACGGAGGGGGCGCGCGGCTACACCTTC. Protein product: CATEGARGYTF.